These 20 T cell receptor beta chains were all obtained from the same sample, sequenced in a study of alternative splicing in chronic myeloid leukemia remission. Across the whole study: Trial remission samples were taken at major or complete molecular response, at 12 or 24 months.

Libraries were built from poly-A-enriched mRNA from 1 ug total RNA. TCRdb re-called the bulk RNA-seq reads; one entry per CDR3 protein, DNA not given. The profile shows 500 to 650 distinct CDR3 sequences, 95% to 97% of them singletons. The material sequenced was PBMCs or total blood leukocytes (not recorded which), taken during remission. The receptors were sampled from an adult with chronic myeloid leukemia.

This sequence joins TRBV12-3 or TRBV12-4 and TRBJ2-3; no DNA is available, so the TRBD2 call from TCRdb remains unchecked. The CDR3 has 14 amino acids. The CDR3 protein is CASSFGGAADTQYF.

The V and J genes are TRBV2 and TRBJ1-1. The CDR3 has 13 amino acids. Germline CDR1 SNHLY, CDR2 FYNNEI. CDR3 protein: CASRTQGFTEAFF.

This chain uses TRBV5-1 with TRBJ2-2; without DNA, the TCRdb call of TRBD2 cannot be checked. In germline, CDR1 is SGHRS, CDR2 YFSETQ. The CDR3 loop spans 15 amino acids. This CDR3 is CASSSGTGNTGELFF.

The J gene is TRBJ2-2, the V gene TRBV19; the D gene TCRdb calls, TRBD2, cannot be checked with no DNA. This CDR3 region has 14 residues. CDR1 is LNHDA and CDR2 is SQIVND in the germline V gene (reference sequence). CDR3 region: CASVGQANTGELFF.

This chain joins TRBV20-1 and TRBJ1-5. The CDR3 has 17 amino acids. Germline V gene sequence: CDR1 DFQATT, CDR2 SNEGSKA (reference sequence). The CDR3 is CSAPIGTSLYSNQPQHF.

The CDR3 sequence: CASTPISGYVGGYTF. J is TRBJ1-2 and V is TRBV12-3 or TRBV12-4. This CDR3 is built from 15 residues.

This clonotype has only one observation. V and J are TRBV28 and TRBJ1-5. From germline, CDR1 is MDHEN and CDR2 SYDVKM. The CDR3 covers 14 residues. The CDR3 region is CASSFGGGYQPQHF.

The genes are TRBV5-1 and TRBJ1-2; no DNA is available, so the TRBD1 call from TCRdb remains unchecked. Germline-derived CDR1 and CDR2 are SGHRS and YFSETQ. CDR3 length: 13 residues. This chain's CDR3 is CASSTGQGYGYTF.

The chain joins TRBV5-5 to TRBJ2-2; TCRdb outputs TRBD2, but without DNA this stays unchecked. This CDR3 contains 12 residues. The germline gives CDR1 SGHKS, CDR2 YYEKEE (reference sequence). The CDR3 spells CASTPQGGELFF.

The rearrangement links TRBV11-2 to TRBJ1-2. The CDR3 has 12 amino acids. The germline V gene encodes CDR1 SGHAT and CDR2 FQNNGV. CDR3 region: CASSLEGLGYTF.

This rearrangement joins TRBV13 to TRBJ1-6; the TCRdb D gene call, TRBD1, has no DNA to confirm it. Germline V lookup: CDR1 PRHDT, CDR2 FYEKMQ (reference sequence). CDR3 length equals 18 residues. CDR3 in amino acids: CASSLGTGSSSYNSPLHF.

CDR3 amino acids: CASSQGLAGASSYNEQFF. This chain links TRBV5-4 with TRBJ2-1; TCRdb lists TRBD2, though no DNA is available to test this call. CDR1 is SGHNT and CDR2 is YYREEE in the germline V gene (reference sequence). This CDR3 comprises 18 residues.

This sequence joins TRBV18 and TRBJ2-1; the D call of TRBD2 rests on TCRdb alone, since no DNA is present to check it. Germline V gene data show CDR1 as KGHSH and CDR2 as LQKENI. The CDR3 contains 16 residues. This CDR3 reads CASSPMEGLSYNEQFF. Full variable domain (rest looked up from reference TRBV18 and TRBJ2-1): NAGVMQNPRHLVRRRGQEARLRCSPMKGHSHVYWYRQLPEEGLKFMVYLQKENIIDESGMPKERFSAEFPKEGPSILRIQQVVRGDSAAYFCASSPMEGLSYNEQFFGPGTRLTVL.

This sequence joins TRBV29-1 and TRBJ2-3. This CDR3 is built from 12 residues. Germline V gene data show CDR1 as SQVTM and CDR2 as ANQGSEA. The CDR3 sequence is CSVNDRTDTQYF.

The chain links TRBV25-1 to TRBJ1-1; TCRdb reports TRBD1, a call that lacks DNA to check it against. Germline lookup yields CDR1 MGHDK and CDR2 SYGVNS. The CDR3 contains 15 residues. CDR3 loop: CASSESGTVNTEAFF.

V is TRBV6-2 or TRBV6-3 and J is TRBJ1-4. The CDR3 is made up of 15 amino acids. Germline CDR1 MNHEY, CDR2 SVGEGT. The CDR3 loop reads CASSYRRATNEKLFF.

V gene TRBV3-1 combines with J gene TRBJ2-3; TCRdb lists TRBD1, though no DNA is available to test this call. The CDR3 sequence is 21 residues long. From germline, CDR1 is LGHDT and CDR2 YNNKEL (reference sequence). CDR3 protein: CASSQVYPHPNSGQGTDTQYF.

This chain links TRBV29-1 with TRBJ2-5; absent DNA, TCRdb's TRBD2 call cannot be checked. This CDR3 is 14 amino acids long. Germline CDR1 and CDR2: SQVTM and ANQGSEA. This chain's CDR3 is CSGSSGGYQETQYF. The complete variable domain, with remaining parts taken from reference TRBV29-1 and TRBJ2-5, reads SAVISQKPSRDICQRGTSLTIQCQVDSQVTMMFWYRQQPGQSLTLIATANQGSEATYESGFVIDKFPISRPNLTFSTLTVSNMSPEDSSIYLCSGSSGGYQETQYFGPGTRLLVL.

The genes are TRBV12-3 or TRBV12-4 and TRBJ2-5; TCRdb proposes TRBD2, but this gene call is untestable without DNA. The CDR3 is 14 amino acids. The CDR3 reads CASSFSAGVETQYF.

Only one count was recorded for this clonotype. The V and J genes are TRBV10-2 and TRBJ1-1. The germline CDR1 and CDR2 sequences are WSHSY and SAAADI. The CDR3 length is 12 residues. CDR3 loop: CASADGHTEAFF.